This entry describes one T cell receptor (beta chain). Antigen: not known. These data belong to a study of long-term antiretroviral therapy in people with HIV. From germline, CDR1 is MDHEN and CDR2 SYDVKM. V dropped 4 bases and J dropped 2 bases, with 15 bases sitting between them. CDR3 length equals 15 residues. With survey level as its setting, the immunoSEQ assay was v3.0. Sequenced by immunoSEQ multiplex PCR; TCRdb stores in-frame clones only, minus some. The table records roughly 25,000 clones, around 79% of them present only once. General study results and limits: Diversity remained lower than transplant donor controls, even though it increased after ART.

The specimen comprised unsorted PBMCs, sampled 1.1 years before starting antiretroviral therapy. The clonotype comes from a woman in her thirties with HIV. V and J are TRBV28 and TRBJ2-7; D not certain. The DNA for the CDR3 is TGTGCCAGCAGTTCTCCGGCTCCTTCTACCTACGAGCAGTACTTC. Amino acid sequence: CASSSPAPSTYEQYF.